Shown below are 5 T cell receptor beta chains from a single sample sequenced in a study of shared clonotypes between healthy human individuals. Sequencing used immunoSEQ multiplex PCR; TCRdb keeps in-frame clones, though not all of them. The sample lists 550,000 to 700,000 clones, 73% seen once, with roughly 1.9% in the top ten. The sequenced material came from memory CD4+ T cells sorted from blood. Described subset: CD45RA-negative fraction. These receptors were taken from a woman younger than 45 in good health.

This clone showed up just once. The rearrangement joins TRBV7-8 to TRBJ2-1; D is perhaps TRBD1 (6 bases). Trimming left V 5 bases short and J 6 bases short, with 20 bases between. The CDR3 runs 16 residues. The germline gives CDR1 SGHVS, CDR2 FQNEAQ. CDR3 in DNA: TGTGCCAGCAGCGCCTACTCGGGACATAGCAGCAATGAGCAGTTCTTC. Translated: CASSAYSGHSSNEQFF.

The genes are TRBV28 and TRBJ2-1; 8 bases align to TRBD1. With 4 bases clipped from V and 5 bases from J, the junction kept 10 bases outside the gene matches. The CDR3 spans 16 residues. Germline-derived CDR1 and CDR2 are MDHEN and SYDVKM. The CDR3 coding sequence is TGTGCCAGCAGTTCTGGACAGGGTACTATCAACAATGAGCAGTTCTTC. Its protein is CASSSGQGTINNEQFF.

J is TRBJ2-1 and V is TRBV12-5; TRBD2 matches 7 bases. Germline CDR1 reads LGHNT; CDR2 reads FRNRAP. The CDR3 totals 18 residues. V shed 0 bases and J 1 base; nucleotides not matched to a gene: 9. The CDR3 DNA sequence: TGTGCTAGTGGTTTGGTACCTTTTTCGGGAGGATCCTACAATGAGCAGTTCTTC. Amino acids: CASGLVPFSGGSYNEQFF.

The rearrangement joins TRBV11-2 to TRBJ1-2; possibly TRBD1 for D (6 bases). CDR1 and CDR2 (germline): SGHAT, FQNNGV. The CDR3 sequence is 15 residues long. The V end lost 1 base, the J end lost 0 bases, and 9 bases lay between the germline ends. CDR3 in amino acids: CASSLGQAANYGYTF. The DNA for the CDR3 is TGTGCCAGCAGCTTAGGACAGGCAGCTAACTATGGCTACACCTTC.

V is TRBV15 and J is TRBJ1-5; TRBD1 agrees at 7 bases. This CDR3 spans 18 amino acids. Unmatched junction bases numbered 10, after V lost 2 bases and J lost 0 bases. Germline assignment: CDR1 LNHNV and CDR2 YYDKDF (reference sequence). DNA for the CDR3: TGTGCCACCAGCAGAAAACGGGGACAGCGGTATAGCAATCAGCCCCAGCATTTT. Encoded protein: CATSRKRGQRYSNQPQHF. Looking up the rest from reference TRBV15 and TRBJ1-5 gives the full variable domain: DAMVIQNPRYQVTQFGKPVTLSCSQTLNHNVMYWYQQKSSQAPKLLFHYYDKDFNNEADTPDNFQSRRPNTSFCFLDIRSPGLGDTAMYLCATSRKRGQRYSNQPQHFGDGTRLSIL.